The 30 T cell receptor beta chains below come from one sample, sequenced in a study of a mutant IDH1 vaccine in newly diagnosed glioma. No antigen has been identified for these receptors. The time point is: week 35, safety follow-up. Vaccinated patients received 300 ug of mutant IDH1 20-mer peptide per dose, with topical imiquimod. Here immunoSEQ multiplex PCR was the method, and the copy in TCRdb shows in-frame clones only, minus some. The profile covers under 40,000 clones, with roughly 78% appearing a single time and 11% taken by the ten largest. Sequenced here: PBMCs, sampled from a glioma patient whose treatment included an IDH1 peptide vaccine. These receptors were collected from a woman in her thirties or forties with glioma.

The chain couples TRBV5-1 to TRBJ2-5; perhaps TRBD1 as D (6 bases). Germline V gene data show CDR1 as SGHRS and CDR2 as YFSETQ. The CDR3 spans 15 residues. V lost 4 bases and J 3 bases, leaving 16 bases between the germline ends. In nucleotides, the CDR3 is TGCGCCAGCAGCAACGACAGGCCGATCGAAGAGACCCAGTACTTC. This translates into CASSNDRPIEETQYF. Looking up the rest from reference TRBV5-1 and TRBJ2-5 gives the full variable domain: KAGVTQTPRYLIKTRGQQVTLSCSPISGHRSVSWYQQTPGQGLQFLFEYFSETQRNKGNFPGRFSGRQFSNSRSEMNVSTLELGDSALYLCASSNDRPIEETQYFGPGTRLLVL.

V usage is TRBV9 and J usage is TRBJ2-1; D is perhaps TRBD2 (6 bases). V gave up 4 bases and J gave up 15 bases, with 17 bases separating them. Per the germline V gene, CDR1 is SGDLS and CDR2 is YYNGEE. The CDR3 length is 12 residues. The CDR3 coding sequence is TGTGCCAGCAGCCTGTTAGACGGGGGAATGTTCTTC. Protein: CASSLLDGGMFF.

The chain couples TRBV10-2 to TRBJ1-1; D is uncertain. Germline CDR1 and CDR2: WSHSY and SAAADI. This CDR3 comprises 13 residues. V lost 4 bases to trimming and J lost 5 bases, with 11 bases between them. Here the CDR3 DNA reads TGCGCCAGCAGTGGGGAATCCGCTACTGAAGCTTTCTTT. This gives the protein CASSGESATEAFF.

Points on this clone: One end of the junction is discordant with germline, which a read error may explain. The J gene is TRBJ2-6, the V gene TRBV13, with 7 bases aligning to TRBD1. This CDR3 spans 15 amino acids. CDR1 and CDR2 (germline): PRHDT, FYEKMQ (reference sequence). The CDR3: CASSFGTAGASVLTF. The DNA for the CDR3 is TGTGCCAGCAGCTTCGGGACAGCTGGGGCCAGCGTCCTGACTTTC.

The chain recombines TRBV7-2 with TRBJ2-3; TRBD2 aligns across 12 bases. CDR1 and CDR2 from the germline V gene are SGHTA and FQGNSA. The CDR3 loop spans 16 amino acids. V shed 4 bases and J 2 bases; nucleotides not matched to a gene: 4. CDR3 sequence: CASSSGLAGNTDTQYF. The DNA for the CDR3 is TGTGCCAGCAGCTCCGGACTAGCGGGGAACACAGATACGCAGTATTTT.

This chain connects TRBV30 to TRBJ1-1; TRBD1 is a possible D gene (5 bases). From germline, CDR1 is GTSNPN and CDR2 SVGIG (reference sequence). The CDR3 totals 15 residues. Deletions cut 5 bases from V and 10 bases from J, with 26 bases between. The CDR3 spells CAWGAGSSTIPRAFF. DNA of the CDR3: TGTGCCTGGGGGGCAGGAAGTTCCACGATCCCCCGAGCTTTCTTT.

The chain employs TRBV7-2 and TRBJ2-5; D ambiguous. Looked up from germline, CDR1 is SGHTA and CDR2 is FQGNSA. There are 13 residues in the CDR3. V lost 5 bases and J lost 1, with 8 bases in between. DNA for the CDR3: TGTGCCAGCAGCATCCTGCCCCAAGAGACCCAGTACTTC. The encoded protein is CASSILPQETQYF.

V and J are TRBV4-1 and TRBJ1-4; D is uncertain. This CDR3 has 13 residues. Between the trimmed V and J ends, which lost 1 base and 6 bases, there was a span of 6 bases. Germline CDR1 is MGHRA and CDR2 is YSYEKL. The CDR3 region is CASSQVWHEKLFF. DNA for the CDR3: TGCGCCAGCAGCCAAGTTTGGCATGAAAAACTGTTTTTT.

In the case of this clone: The junction and the germline gene differ at one end; a read error may be behind it. The chain couples TRBV2 to TRBJ1-2; D is perhaps TRBD1 (5 bases). CDR3 length equals 15 residues. Germline loops: CDR1 SNHLY, CDR2 FYNNEI. The CDR3 DNA is TGCGGATTGAGGGGAAGGTTTGGAGGTAACTATGGCTACACCTTC. Protein product: CGLRGRFGGNYGYTF.

The chain links TRBV30 to TRBJ2-1; tentative D call: TRBD1 (6 bases). The CDR3 is 13 residues long. Germline CDR1 is GTSNPN and CDR2 is SVGIG (reference sequence). Trimming shortened V by 4 bases and J by 4 bases, and 11 bases separated the two germline ends. The CDR3 region is CAWNPDSYNEQFF. In DNA, the CDR3 is TGTGCCTGGAACCCGGACAGTTACAATGAGCAGTTCTTC. The entire variable domain, with the rest obtained from reference TRBV30 and TRBJ2-1, is as follows: SQTIHQWPATLVQPVGSPLSLECTVEGTSNPNLYWYRQAAGRGLQLLFYSVGIGQISSEVPQNLSASRPQDRQFILSSKKLLLSDSGFYLCAWNPDSYNEQFFGPGTRLTVL.

The chain employs TRBV13 and TRBJ2-2; D remains ambiguous. This CDR3 spans 16 amino acids. Trimming left V 4 bases short and J 0 bases short, with 12 bases between. The germline V gene has CDR1 PRHDT and CDR2 FYEKMQ (reference sequence). The CDR3 loop is CASSSRTPANTGELFF. In nucleotides, the CDR3 is TGTGCCAGCAGCTCCAGGACGCCCGCGAACACCGGGGAGCTGTTTTTT.

The V and J genes are TRBV27 and TRBJ1-2; maybe TRBD1 (5 bases). Germline CDR1 is MNHEY and CDR2 is SMNVEV (reference sequence). The CDR3 contains 14 residues. V was cut by 0 bases and J by 4 bases, with 9 bases left in between. The CDR3 DNA reads TGTGCCAGCAGTTTATCACCAGGGATCTATGGCTACACCTTC. The encoded protein is CASSLSPGIYGYTF.

This chain links TRBV5-1 with TRBJ1-2; TRBD1 matches at 7 bases. There are 14 residues in the CDR3. Germline V gene sequence: CDR1 SGHRS, CDR2 YFSETQ. Losses at the gene ends were 4 bases for V and 4 bases for J; bases not matched to a gene: 7. The CDR3 region is CASSDTGESYGYTF. In nucleotides, the CDR3 is TGCGCCAGCAGCGATACAGGGGAAAGCTATGGCTACACCTTC.

This clone was counted once. This chain connects TRBV5-4 to TRBJ1-2; no firm D call. CDR3 length: 15 residues. V was clipped by 1 base and J by 0 bases, with 10 bases between them. Germline values: CDR1 SGHNT, CDR2 YYREEE (reference sequence). Here the CDR3 DNA reads TGTGCCAGCAGCTTGCCAGCGGGGACTAACTATGGCTACACCTTC. Amino acids: CASSLPAGTNYGYTF.

The chain is built from TRBV4-3 and TRBJ1-2; D possibly corresponds to TRBD1 (5 bases). Germline V gene sequence: CDR1 LGHNA, CDR2 YSLEER. The CDR3 is 15 amino acids. Between the trimmed V and J ends, which lost 0 bases and 8 bases, there was a span of 16 bases. The CDR3 DNA is TGCGCCAGCAGCCAAGATAAAGGGAGGGGTGTGGGCTACACCTTC. This translates into CASSQDKGRGVGYTF.

The V gene is TRBV9, the J gene TRBJ2-2; D is perhaps TRBD1 or TRBD2 (6 bases each). Germline CDR1 SGDLS, CDR2 YYNGEE. The V end lost 5 bases, the J end lost 3 bases, and 14 bases lay between the germline ends. The CDR3 sequence is 15 residues long. CDR3 DNA sequence: TGTGCCAGCAGTCGAGGGGGGTCGGACACCGGGGAGCTGTTTTTT. The encoded protein is CASSRGGSDTGELFF.

This clone was observed a handful of times. The chain combines TRBV11-2 with TRBJ2-6; D is possibly TRBD1 (5 bases). V lost 1 base, J lost 2 bases, and 15 bases lay in between. Germline V gives CDR1 SGHAT, CDR2 FQNNGV. CDR3 length: 18 residues. CDR3 coding DNA: TGTGCCAGCAGCTTAGGGCTCCGTGGCAGGGCTGGGGCCAACGTCCTGACTTTC. Encoded protein: CASSLGLRGRAGANVLTF.

The chain links TRBV2 to TRBJ1-1; TRBD1 matches at 11 bases. Germline V gives CDR1 SNHLY, CDR2 FYNNEI. CDR3 length equals 13 residues. V trimming: 6 bases; J trimming: 7 bases; junction bases outside the gene matches: 4. CDR3 coding DNA: TGTGCCAGCAGCGGGGACAGGGGGAGTGAAGCTTTCTTT. Residues: CASSGDRGSEAFF.

CDR3 DNA sequence: TGTGCTAGTGGTTTGGTACTAAGGGTCTCTGGAAACACCATATATTTT. Amino acid sequence: CASGLVLRVSGNTIYF. The chain couples TRBV12-5 to TRBJ1-3; D is undetermined. V lost 0 bases to trimming and J lost 0 bases, with 9 bases between them. The CDR3 runs to 16 residues. Germline CDR1 is LGHNT and CDR2 is FRNRAP. Drawing the rest from reference TRBV12-5 and TRBJ1-3, the complete variable domain is DARVTQTPRHKVTEMGQEVTMRCQPILGHNTVFWYRQTMMQGLELLAYFRNRAPLDDSGMPKDRFSAEMPDATLATLKIQPSEPRDSAVYFCASGLVLRVSGNTIYFGEGSWLTVV.

The sample holds a few counts of this clone. The chain employs TRBV6-5 and TRBJ1-5; D remains unclear. CDR3 size: 13 residues. V was clipped by 6 bases and J by 5 bases, with 11 bases between them. CDR1 MNHEY and CDR2 SVGAGI come from the germline V gene. CDR3 coding DNA: TGTGCCAGCAGCCACGGATCTCATCAGCCCCAGCATTTT. Translating gives CASSHGSHQPQHF.

CDR3 nucleotides: TGCGCCAGCAGGGACTCCGGACAGAAAAAACTGTTTTTT. Its protein product is CASRDSGQKKLFF. V usage is TRBV10-2 and J usage is TRBJ1-4; tentatively, D is TRBD1 (6 bases). The CDR3 consists of 13 residues. CDR1 WSHSY and CDR2 SAAADI come from the germline V gene. Trimming cost V 6 bases and J 9 bases, with 14 bases left between them.

The rearrangement links TRBV2 to TRBJ2-5; the D gene is possibly TRBD1 (6 bases). V gave up 4 bases and J gave up 5 bases, with 11 bases separating them. CDR3 length: 13 amino acids. Germline CDR1 is SNHLY and CDR2 is FYNNEI. CDR3 residues: CASSGQGMETQYF. As DNA, the CDR3 is TGTGCCAGCAGTGGGCAGGGGATGGAGACCCAGTACTTC. Filled out from reference TRBV2 and TRBJ2-5, the complete variable domain reads EPEVTQTPSHQVTQMGQEVILRCVPISNHLYFYWYRQILGQKVEFLVSFYNNEISEKSEIFDDQFSVERPDGSNFTLKIRSTKLEDSAMYFCASSGQGMETQYFGPGTRLLVL.

The V call is TRBV7-9, the J call TRBJ2-3; D might be TRBD1 (5 bases). The germline V gene has CDR1 SEHNR and CDR2 FQNEAQ (reference sequence). Trimming removed 5 bases at V and 4 bases at J, with 10 bases between. This CDR3 contains 13 residues. The CDR3 DNA follows: TGTGCCAGCAGCCCAAAGGGGCCAGATACGCAGTATTTT. It codes for CASSPKGPDTQYF.

The V and J genes are TRBV7-9 and TRBJ1-2; unclear D gene. Germline CDR1 reads SEHNR; CDR2 reads FQNEAQ (reference sequence). Trimming pared 1 base from V and 4 bases from J, leaving 10 bases between. This CDR3 contains 14 residues. CDR3 sequence: CASSLEVASYGYTF. CDR3 nucleotides: TGTGCCAGCAGCTTAGAGGTGGCCTCCTATGGCTACACCTTC. The full variable domain, rest sourced from reference TRBV7-9 and TRBJ1-2, is DTGVSQNPRHKITKRGQNVTFRCDPISEHNRLYWYRQTLGQGPEFLTYFQNEAQLEKSRLLSDRFSAERPKGSFSTLEIQRTEQGDSAMYLCASSLEVASYGYTFGSGTRLTVV.

The rearrangement links TRBV21-1 to TRBJ2-3; the table calls TRBD2, which could not be checked here. TRBV21-1 is noted as a pseudogene. This CDR3 has 15 residues. The CDR3 here is CASSRTSGITDTQYF. The CDR3 region has the DNA TGTGCCAGCAGCAGGACTAGCGGTATCACAGATACGCAGTATTTT.

The V call is TRBV6-1, the J call TRBJ1-1; 7 positions agree with TRBD1. The V segment lost 2 bases and the J segment 4 bases; nucleotides outside the gene matches: 7. Germline V lookup: CDR1 MNHNS, CDR2 SASEGT. The CDR3 consists of 15 residues. CDR3 sequence: CASSERGRFSTEAFF. In DNA form, the CDR3 reads TGTGCCAGCAGTGAAAGGGGGCGGTTTAGCACTGAAGCTTTCTTT.

This chain joins TRBV7-9 and TRBJ2-7; no firm D call. CDR3 length: 13 amino acids. The V gene's germline CDR1 is SEHNR and CDR2 FQNEAQ (reference sequence). V lost 1 base to trimming and J lost 2 bases, with 6 bases between them. The CDR3 sequence is CASSLGATYEQYF. The CDR3, as DNA: TGTGCCAGCAGCTTAGGCGCCACCTACGAGCAGTACTTC. Using reference TRBV7-9 and TRBJ2-7 for the parts outside the CDR3, the full variable domain is DTGVSQNPRHKITKRGQNVTFRCDPISEHNRLYWYRQTLGQGPEFLTYFQNEAQLEKSRLLSDRFSAERPKGSFSTLEIQRTEQGDSAMYLCASSLGATYEQYFGPGTRLTVT.

The V and J genes are TRBV7-9 and TRBJ1-2, with TRBD1 identical over 7 bases. This CDR3 spans 14 amino acids. CDR1 is SEHNR and CDR2 is FQNEAQ in the germline V gene (reference sequence). V gave up 4 bases and J gave up 3 bases; unmatched junction bases: 5. The CDR3 protein is CASSSTGADYGYTF. In nucleotides, the CDR3 is TGTGCCAGCAGCTCCACAGGGGCCGACTATGGCTACACCTTC.

V is TRBV7-2 and J is TRBJ2-7; TRBD2 aligns across 7 bases. V lost 4 bases, J lost 0 bases, and 9 bases stayed unmatched. Germline loops: CDR1 SGHTA, CDR2 FQGNSA. The CDR3 runs to 16 residues. The CDR3 DNA sequence: TGTGCCAGCAGCTCCACCCGCCTAGCGGTCTCCTACGAGCAGTACTTC. Translating gives CASSSTRLAVSYEQYF.

V gene TRBV27 combines with J gene TRBJ1-1; a possible D gene is TRBD1 (6 bases). The germline gives CDR1 MNHEY, CDR2 SMNVEV (reference sequence). The V end was cut by 2 bases, the J end by 4 bases, with 14 bases between. The CDR3 consists of 15 residues. The CDR3 DNA reads TGTGCCAGCAGTTTAGGGGGGGCAGTCACCACTGAAGCTTTCTTT. This gives the protein CASSLGGAVTTEAFF.